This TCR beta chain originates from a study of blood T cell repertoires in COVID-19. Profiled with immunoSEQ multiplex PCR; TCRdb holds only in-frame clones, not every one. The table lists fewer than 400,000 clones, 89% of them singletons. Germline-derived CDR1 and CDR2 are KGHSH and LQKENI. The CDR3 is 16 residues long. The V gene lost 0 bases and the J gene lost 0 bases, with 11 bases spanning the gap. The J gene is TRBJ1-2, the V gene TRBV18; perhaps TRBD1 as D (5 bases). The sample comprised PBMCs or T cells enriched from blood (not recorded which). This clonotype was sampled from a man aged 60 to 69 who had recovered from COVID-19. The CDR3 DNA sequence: TGTGCCAGCTCACCACCGACAGCCCTTGCTAACTATGGCTACACCTTC. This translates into CASSPPTALANYGYTF.